The T cell receptor (beta chain) described here comes from a study of CD8+ T cells in alopecia areata. TCR sequencing used cDNA made by reverse transcription of extracted RNA. The table came from immunoSEQ multiplex PCR; TCRdb's copy has only in-frame clones and leaves some out. The sample consists of roughly 2,600 clones, around two thirds of them appearing once. The V end lost 3 bases, the J end lost 4 bases, and 13 bases lay between the germline ends. Germline V gene sequence: CDR1 SNHLY, CDR2 FYNNEI. The CDR3 extends over 15 amino acids. This receptor was taken from a human donor in good health. The chain couples TRBV2 to TRBJ2-1, with D perhaps matching TRBD1 (6 bases). Material: skin. CDR3 coding DNA: TGTGCCAGCAGTGAGGGGGCAAGGTTGTACAATGAGCAGTTCTTC. Translated, it gives CASSEGARLYNEQFF.